Following are 32 T cell receptor beta chains from one sample sequenced in a study of regulatory T cells in long-lasting Graves disease. Building the TCR beta libraries relied on iRepertoire HTBI primers, and CDR3 regions underwent Arm-PCR. TCRdb recomputed calls from the multiplex PCR reads with MiXCR, one row per CDR3 protein. This repertoire shows some 320,000 distinct CDR3 sequences, over 15% found once; its top ten account for about 38%. Described time point: newly diagnosed GD, antithyroid drugs for less than 3 months. Generation of the TCR library employed RNA extracted from PBMCs. The material sequenced was peripheral blood mononuclear cells (PBMCs), taken at new diagnosis, from a patient treated with antithyroid drugs. Source of these receptors: a female donor with Graves disease.

The chain combines TRBV7-9 with TRBJ2-5; possible D gene TRBD1, 6 bases. V shed 6 bases and J shed 5 bases, with 10 bases lying between them. Germline CDR1 and CDR2: SEHNR and FQNEAQ (reference sequence). The CDR3 sequence is 12 residues long. The chain's CDR3 is CASSIQGETQYF. For the CDR3, the DNA is TGTGCCAGCAGTATACAGGGTGAGACCCAGTACTTC.

The sample holds many counts of this clonotype. V is TRBV6-2 or TRBV6-3 and J is TRBJ2-1; D gene unclear. V shed 6 bases and J shed 9 bases, with 9 bases lying between them. The germline CDR1 and CDR2 sequences are MNHEY and SVGEGT. This CDR3 contains 11 residues. CDR3 nucleotides: TGTGCCAGCAGCACTATGGGTGAGCAGTTCTTC. This sequence encodes CASSTMGEQFF.

This clonotype was seen at least ten times. The chain combines TRBV12-3 or TRBV12-4 with TRBJ2-3; the match to TRBD1 covers 8 bases. Trimming at V came to 2 bases and at J to 1 base, leaving 2 bases not matched to a gene. The length of the CDR3 is 15 residues. The CDR3 bases are TGTGCCAGCAGTTTACCGACAGGGGGCACAGATACGCAGTATTTT. It specifies CASSLPTGGTDTQYF.

This clonotype has a count of ten or more. This rearrangement joins TRBV2 to TRBJ1-4, with D perhaps TRBD1 (5 bases). The germline CDR1 and CDR2 sequences are SNHLY and FYNNEI. CDR3 length: 15 residues. V was pared by 6 bases and J by 3 bases, with 14 bases between. The CDR3 region is CASRGTAAANEKLFF. CDR3 DNA sequence: TGTGCCAGCAGGGGGACCGCGGCGGCTAATGAAAAACTGTTTTTT.

The rearrangement uses TRBV3-1 and TRBJ1-1; tentatively, D is TRBD1 (6 bases). The germline gives CDR1 LGHDT, CDR2 YNNKEL (reference sequence). This CDR3 is 15 amino acids long. The V and J ends lost 1 base and 5 bases respectively, with 14 bases between them. CDR3 bases: TGTGCCAGCAGCCAAGGTTTGGGGGGCTCTACTGAAGCTTTCTTT. The encoded protein is CASSQGLGGSTEAFF.

This clonotype was recorded at least ten times. The rearrangement joins TRBV25-1 to TRBJ2-4, with D perhaps given as TRBD1 or TRBD2 (5 bases each). CDR3 length equals 15 residues. V gave up 2 bases and J gave up 4 bases, with 12 bases separating them. Germline V gene lookup returns CDR1 MGHDK and CDR2 SYGVNS. CDR3 sequence reads: CASSEPGTVKNIQYF. CDR3 DNA: TGTGCCAGCAGTGAACCCGGGACGGTGAAAAACATTCAGTACTTC.

Ten or more counts support this clonotype. The chain joins TRBV6-5 to TRBJ2-1; D is possibly TRBD1 (5 bases). Germline V gives CDR1 MNHEY, CDR2 SVGAGI. V was trimmed by 3 bases and J by 4 bases, leaving 13 bases between them. The CDR3 totals 15 residues. The chain's CDR3 is CASSYLPTDYNEQFF. CDR3 in DNA: TGTGCCAGCAGTTATTTGCCGACAGATTACAATGAGCAGTTCTTC.

The chain has TRBV2 and TRBJ1-6, with 7 bases matching TRBD1. Germline V gene data show CDR1 as SNHLY and CDR2 as FYNNEI. The CDR3 sequence is 14 residues long. V was clipped by 5 bases and J by 7 bases; unmatched bases: 5. CDR3: CASSSGTVNSPLHF. The CDR3 DNA follows: TGTGCCAGCAGTAGTGGGACAGTCAATTCACCCCTCCACTTT.

The table lists this clonotype with many counts. The rearrangement joins TRBV6-1 to TRBJ2-7; 8 nucleotides align to TRBD1. This CDR3 is built from 15 residues. Trimming cost V 8 bases and J 6 bases; bases outside gene matches: 15. Germline-derived CDR1 and CDR2 are MNHNS and SASEGT. CDR3 residues: CASHPGTGILGEQYF. CDR3 DNA sequence: TGTGCCAGCCACCCCGGGACAGGTATTCTCGGCGAGCAGTACTTC.

As to this clonotype: The conserved phenylalanine or tryptophan is not found at the CDR3 terminus, so this likely reflects a read error. The genes are TRBV14 and TRBJ2-1; TRBD2 agrees at 12 bases. V shed 4 bases, J shed 3 bases, and the junction held 10 bases outside the gene matches. Germline CDR1 SGHDN, CDR2 FVKESK. The CDR3 has 18 amino acids. The CDR3 sequence is CASSPDPRLAGVYNEQFL. CDR3 nucleotide sequence: TGTGCCAGCAGCCCAGATCCCCGACTAGCGGGAGTCTACAATGAGCAGTTCCTC.

This clonotype has at least ten counts. The V call is TRBV4-1, the J call TRBJ2-5; 8 bases are shared with TRBD1. Germline V gene data show CDR1 as MGHRA and CDR2 as YSYEKL. Trimming removed 4 bases from V and 5 bases from J; junction bases left unmatched: 9. The CDR3 is 15 amino acids. The CDR3 nucleotides read TGCGCCAGCAGCCCTTCTGGACAGGGCGGGGAGACCCAGTACTTC. Protein: CASSPSGQGGETQYF.

With respect to this clonotype: One base separates it from a far larger clone, so it is likely a read error. The CDR3 sequence is CASPAGSAGELFF. CDR3 sequence (DNA): TGTGCCAGCCCCGCCGGTTCGGCCGGGGAGCTGTTTTTT. The rearrangement links TRBV12-3 or TRBV12-4 to TRBJ2-2; D is uncertain. Trimming shortened V by 8 bases and J by 6 bases, and 13 bases separated the two germline ends. This CDR3 is 13 amino acids long.

This chain connects TRBV4-2 to TRBJ2-5; D is uncertain. Trimming cost V 2 bases and J 9 bases, with 10 bases left between them. The CDR3 runs 12 residues. Germline V gene lookup returns CDR1 LGHNA and CDR2 YNFKEQ. This CDR3 reads CASSQQTGAQYF. CDR3 coding DNA: TGTGCCAGCAGCCAACAAACTGGGGCCCAGTACTTC.

This clonotype was seen ten or more times. The chain recombines TRBV27 with TRBJ2-4; 11 bases line up with TRBD1. The CDR3 has 15 residues. The trim removed 5 bases at V and 7 bases at J, leaving 7 bases unmatched. CDR1 is MNHEY, CDR2 SMNVEV, per germline (reference sequence). The CDR3 sequence: CASSPLGDRGNIQYF. The CDR3 region has the DNA TGTGCCAGCAGTCCCCTCGGGGACAGGGGGAACATTCAGTACTTC.

The sample holds many counts of this clonotype. The V and J genes are TRBV16 and TRBJ1-1; unclear D gene. Looked up from germline, CDR1 is KGHSY and CDR2 is FQNENV. The CDR3 contains 14 residues. Trimming shortened V by 6 bases and J by 5 bases, and 16 bases separated the two germline ends. DNA of the CDR3: TGTGCCAGCAGTAGCGGAGGTTGGAGGACTGAAGCTTTCTTT. It yields the protein CASSSGGWRTEAFF.

This clonotype has a count of ten or more. The V call is TRBV28, the J call TRBJ2-2; D call uncertain. This CDR3 is built from 17 residues. The germline V gene has CDR1 MDHEN and CDR2 SYDVKM. V was trimmed by 5 bases and J by 0 bases, leaving 16 bases between them. The CDR3 region is CASSLHYYNANTGELFF. The CDR3 nucleotides are TGTGCCAGCAGTCTCCACTACTACAACGCGAACACCGGGGAGCTGTTTTTT.

In regard to this clonotype: A far larger clone lies a single base away; this is likely a read error. V and J are TRBV2 and TRBJ1-2; D remains unclear. CDR3 length: 13 amino acids. Between the trimmed V and J ends, which lost 3 bases and 8 bases, there was a span of 13 bases. Germline lookup yields CDR1 SNHLY and CDR2 FYNNEI. The CDR3 reads CASSDLDGLGYTF. The CDR3 DNA sequence: TGTGCCAGCAGTGATTTGGACGGTTTAGGCTACACCTTC.

This rearrangement joins TRBV20-1 to TRBJ2-5; 10 nucleotides align to TRBD2. CDR1 and CDR2 (germline): DFQATT, SNEGSKA (reference sequence). The CDR3 runs to 13 residues. Trimming removed 4 bases from V and 4 bases from J; junction bases left unmatched: 3. CDR3 protein: CSAKAGGAETQYF. For the CDR3, the DNA is TGCAGTGCTAAAGCGGGAGGGGCAGAGACCCAGTACTTC.

This clonotype was found many times. The CDR3 reads CASSRGTGAAYGYTF. In DNA, the CDR3 is TGTGCCAGCAGTCGTGGGACAGGGGCGGCCTATGGCTACACCTTC. The chain couples TRBV6-1 to TRBJ1-2, with 10 nucleotides matching TRBD1. V was clipped by 5 bases and J by 4 bases; unmatched bases: 7. The CDR3 contains 15 residues. Germline V gene sequence: CDR1 MNHNS, CDR2 SASEGT.

This clonotype was seen repeatedly, ten times or more. The chain uses TRBV9 and TRBJ2-1; TRBD2 matches at 9 bases. CDR3 length: 16 amino acids. After removal of 0 bases from V and 5 bases from J, the junction contained 6 bases not matched to a gene. Germline CDR1 SGDLS, CDR2 YYNGEE. DNA for the CDR3: TGTGCCAGCAGCGTAGGGCCAGCGGGAGGAGACAATGAGCAGTTCTTC. Translation: CASSVGPAGGDNEQFF.

There are a few counts of this clonotype. V usage is TRBV6-5 and J usage is TRBJ1-5; D is undetermined. The CDR3 runs 14 residues. In germline, CDR1 is MNHEY, CDR2 SVGAGI. V gave up 3 bases and J gave up 2 bases, with 8 bases separating them. For the CDR3, the DNA is TGTGCCAGCAGTTATGCAGGTCGCAATCAGCCCCAGCATTTT. Its translation is CASSYAGRNQPQHF.

This clonotype has at least ten counts. V is TRBV11-2 and J is TRBJ2-5; 7 bases fit TRBD2. Germline-derived CDR1 and CDR2 are SGHAT and FQNNGV. The V and J ends lost 1 base and 0 bases, in that order; junction bases with no gene match: 5. The CDR3 extends over 16 amino acids. CDR3 in DNA: TGTGCCAGCAGCTTAGGGTCTAGCGGTTACCAAGAGACCCAGTACTTC. It is translated as CASSLGSSGYQETQYF.

The CDR3 DNA sequence: TGTGCCAGCAGTCCCCGGGACAGGGCAAGGGAGACCCAGTACTTC. Protein: CASSPRDRARETQYF. The V and J genes are TRBV12-3 or TRBV12-4 and TRBJ2-5; 9 bases fit TRBD1. J was trimmed by 5 bases and V by 5 bases; bases with no gene match: 9. The CDR3 runs 15 residues.

The V call is TRBV12-3 or TRBV12-4, the J call TRBJ2-5, with D possibly TRBD2 on 6 matching bases. Between the trimmed V and J ends, which lost 10 bases and 5 bases, there was a span of 14 bases. CDR3 length: 12 residues. The CDR3 reads CATQGDFETQYF. The CDR3 DNA follows: TGTGCCACGCAAGGGGACTTCGAGACCCAGTACTTC.

This clonotype was observed a handful of times. The chain employs TRBV19 and TRBJ1-1; tentatively, D is TRBD1 (5 bases). Germline V CDR1 and CDR2: LNHDA, SQIVND (reference sequence). CDR3 length: 13 residues. V lost 2 bases to trimming and J lost 4 bases, with 8 bases between them. DNA of the CDR3: TGTGCCAGTAGTATATGGGGGAGCACTGAAGCTTTCTTT. This gives the protein CASSIWGSTEAFF.

This clonotype was counted a few times. It is likely a read error, because the conserved phenylalanine at the end of the CDR3 is missing. The rearrangement links TRBV29-1 to TRBJ2-2; 7 bases match TRBD1. This CDR3 is built from 14 residues. From germline, CDR1 is SQVTM and CDR2 ANQGSEA. Germline trimming cut 6 bases from V and 6 bases from J; bases unmatched to any gene: 10. As DNA, the CDR3 is TGCAGCGTAGTATCTTCGGGACAGCCCGGGGAGCTGTTTCTT. Protein sequence: CSVVSSGQPGELFL.

This clonotype was found many times. The genes are TRBV5-1 and TRBJ1-1; D is unresolved. This CDR3 contains 15 residues. CDR1 and CDR2 (germline): SGHRS, YFSETQ. Deletions cut 0 bases from V and 6 bases from J, with 15 bases between. The CDR3 nucleotides read TGCGCCAGCAGCTTGGCCGAAGGGTTGGTGGCTGAAGCTTTCTTT. Residues: CASSLAEGLVAEAFF. Full variable domain (outside the CDR3, taken from reference TRBV5-1 and TRBJ1-1): KAGVTQTPRYLIKTRGQQVTLSCSPISGHRSVSWYQQTPGQGLQFLFEYFSETQRNKGNFPGRFSGRQFSNSRSEMNVSTLELGDSALYLCASSLAEGLVAEAFFGQGTRLTVV.

This clonotype showed up many times. The J gene is TRBJ2-5, the V gene TRBV7-9, with D unresolved. The V gene lost 4 bases and the J gene lost 5 bases, with 8 bases spanning the gap. CDR3 length: 12 residues. Per the germline V gene, CDR1 is SEHNR and CDR2 is FQNEAQ (reference sequence). The CDR3 region is CASSSDGETQYF. The DNA for the CDR3 is TGTGCCAGCAGCTCCGACGGTGAGACCCAGTACTTC.

This clonotype appeared many times. The V gene is TRBV28, the J gene TRBJ1-1; D ambiguous. CDR1 and CDR2 (germline): MDHEN, SYDVKM. The CDR3 length is 14 residues. The ends were cut back, 3 bases at V and 0 bases at J, with 8 bases in the middle. The DNA for the CDR3 is TGTGCCAGCAGTTTGGTCCAGCTGAACACTGAAGCTTTCTTT. Its translation is CASSLVQLNTEAFF.

The table lists this clonotype with many counts. J is TRBJ2-7 and V is TRBV20-1, with TRBD1 as a possible D gene (6 bases). Trimming cost V 5 bases and J 6 bases, with 20 bases left between them. This CDR3 is 14 amino acids long. CDR1 and CDR2 (germline): DFQATT, SNEGSKA (reference sequence). The CDR3 sequence is CSALDTTGPSEQYF. The CDR3 region has the DNA TGCAGTGCTCTCGATACGACAGGCCCATCCGAGCAGTACTTC.

This clonotype has ten or more counts. V gene TRBV28 combines with J gene TRBJ2-5; D possibly corresponds to TRBD2 (6 bases). With 4 bases removed from V and 3 bases from J, the gap between germline ends came to 15 bases. This CDR3 has 15 amino acids. Germline V gene data show CDR1 as MDHEN and CDR2 as SYDVKM. DNA of the CDR3: TGTGCCAGCAGTTACGGGGGAGCTCAAAAAGAGACCCAGTACTTC. It is translated as CASSYGGAQKETQYF.

This clonotype was found many times. The rearrangement links TRBV2 to TRBJ2-7; TRBD1 aligns across 7 bases. Germline V gene sequence: CDR1 SNHLY, CDR2 FYNNEI. The CDR3 totals 15 residues. The V gene end was trimmed by 2 bases and the J gene end by 5 bases; junction bases not matched to a gene: 9. CDR3 region: CASSELTTGAHEQYF. The DNA of the CDR3 is TGTGCCAGCAGTGAACTGACTACAGGGGCCCACGAGCAGTACTTC.